This entry lists 13 T cell receptor beta chains sequenced from one sample in a study of shared clonotypes between healthy human individuals. The protocol was immunoSEQ multiplex PCR, while the TCRdb copy is restricted to in-frame clones and leaves out a portion. Of roughly 500,000 clones in the sample, 90% to 96% were seen once. The source material was naive CD4+ T cells sorted from blood. The sample's subset: CD45RA+ positively selected. These receptors were obtained from a young woman in good health.

The CDR3 loop is CASTSVGDTQYF. As DNA, the CDR3 is TGTGCCAGCACCTCCGTCGGAGATACGCAGTATTTT. The genes are TRBV27 and TRBJ2-3; D unresolved. The V end was cut by 7 bases, the J end by 5 bases, with 10 bases between. Germline values: CDR1 MNHEY, CDR2 SMNVEV (reference sequence). This CDR3 is 12 amino acids long.

The rearrangement links TRBV5-6 to TRBJ2-1; maybe TRBD1 (6 bases). Germline V gene lookup returns CDR1 SGHDT and CDR2 YYEEEE. This CDR3 contains 15 residues. Trimming removed 4 bases from V and 3 bases from J, with 14 bases in between. Here the CDR3 reads CASSRWDNFYNEQFF. In nucleotides, the CDR3 is TGTGCCAGCAGCCGTTGGGACAACTTCTACAATGAGCAGTTCTTC. The entire variable domain, with the rest obtained from reference TRBV5-6 and TRBJ2-1, is as follows: DAGVTQSPTHLIKTRGQQVTLRCSPKSGHDTVSWYQQALGQGPQFIFQYYEEEERQRGNFPDRFSGHQFPNYSSELNVNALLLGDSALYLCASSRWDNFYNEQFFGPGTRLTVL.

The CDR3 DNA reads TGTGCCAGTAGTATGCGTTCGGCGGAGGTAACCGAGCAGTACTTC. Amino acids: CASSMRSAEVTEQYF. The chain recombines TRBV19 with TRBJ2-7; D perhaps matches TRBD2 (5 bases). The germline V and J ends were trimmed by 3 bases and 6 bases, with 18 bases remaining between them. The CDR3 loop spans 15 amino acids. Germline V lookup: CDR1 LNHDA, CDR2 SQIVND (reference sequence). The entire variable domain, with the rest obtained from reference TRBV19 and TRBJ2-7, is as follows: DGGITQSPKYLFRKEGQNVTLSCEQNLNHDAMYWYRQDPGQGLRLIYYSQIVNDFQKGDIAEGYSVSREKKESFPLTVTSAQKNPTAFYLCASSMRSAEVTEQYFGPGTRLTVT.

This chain joins TRBV28 and TRBJ1-2, with D perhaps matching TRBD1 (6 bases). V gave up 3 bases and J gave up 3 bases, with 23 bases separating them. CDR1 is MDHEN and CDR2 is SYDVKM in the germline V gene. This CDR3 is built from 18 residues. CDR3 loop: CASSLPQGHLAPDYGYTF. The CDR3 coding sequence is TGTGCCAGCAGTTTGCCCCAGGGGCATCTGGCACCGGACTATGGCTACACCTTC.

This clone was picked up one time. The rearrangement uses TRBV19 and TRBJ1-5; D unclear. The length of the CDR3 is 13 residues. Per the germline V gene, CDR1 is LNHDA and CDR2 is SQIVND (reference sequence). V was trimmed by 5 bases and J by 4 bases, leaving 9 bases between them. CDR3 loop: CASSFGWNQPQHF. The CDR3 region has the DNA TGTGCCAGTAGTTTTGGGTGGAATCAGCCCCAGCATTTT.

The count of this clone is one. The CDR3 sequence is CASGPSLGVWSQHF. The CDR3 nucleotides read TGTGCCAGCGGACCGTCATTAGGAGTTTGGTCCCAGCATTTT. The J gene is TRBJ1-5, the V gene TRBV28; the D is unclear. Per the germline V gene, CDR1 is MDHEN and CDR2 is SYDVKM. The CDR3 is 14 residues long. Trimming cost V 8 bases and J 11 bases, with 22 bases left between them.

This clone was recorded only once. This chain connects TRBV28 to TRBJ1-1; 7 bases match TRBD1. Per the germline V gene, CDR1 is MDHEN and CDR2 is SYDVKM. This CDR3 has 15 residues. V lost 8 bases to trimming and J lost 5 bases; unmatched junction nucleotides: 14. CDR3 nucleotides: TGTGCCAGCGCTAAGGCGGCAGGGGGGACAACTGAAGCTTTCTTT. Translating gives CASAKAAGGTTEAFF.

The rearrangement links TRBV28 to TRBJ2-7; possible D gene TRBD1, 5 bases. Germline V CDR1 and CDR2: MDHEN, SYDVKM. This CDR3 comprises 12 residues. The V end lost 7 bases, the J end lost 1 base, and 8 bases lay between the germline ends. CDR3: CASNDRSYEQYF. Here the CDR3 DNA reads TGTGCCAGCAATGACAGATCCTACGAGCAGTACTTC.

The chain is built from TRBV7-8 and TRBJ2-5; 7 positions agree with TRBD1. Trimming removed 1 base from V and 3 bases from J; junction bases left unmatched: 5. CDR1 is SGHVS and CDR2 is FQNEAQ in the germline V gene. This CDR3 is built from 15 residues. CDR3 region: CASSLVGQTKETQYF. DNA for the CDR3: TGTGCCAGCAGCTTAGTGGGACAGACAAAAGAGACCCAGTACTTC.

Written as DNA, the CDR3 is TGTGCCAGCAGCTTATTTAGGGGCCCGGGTCCCGACTACGAGCAGTACTTC. As protein: CASSLFRGPGPDYEQYF. The chain uses TRBV7-8 and TRBJ2-7; a weak D match, TRBD1 (5 bases). From germline, CDR1 is SGHVS and CDR2 FQNEAQ. CDR3 length equals 17 residues. V lost 2 bases and J 3 bases, leaving 20 bases between the germline ends.

The J gene is TRBJ1-5, the V gene TRBV11-3, with TRBD1 matching over 7 bases. Trimming took 8 bases from V and 3 from J; bases not matched to a gene: 10. The germline V gene encodes CDR1 SGHNT and CDR2 YENEEA. The CDR3 covers 15 residues. CDR3 region: CASGGGSGYNQPQHF. In nucleotides, the CDR3 is TGTGCCAGCGGAGGGGGCAGTGGTTACAATCAGCCCCAGCATTTT. Together with reference TRBV11-3 and TRBJ1-5, the CDR3 gives the full variable domain: EAGVVQSPRYKIIEKKQPVAFWCNPISGHNTLYWYLQNLGQGPELLIRYENEEAVDDSQLPKDRFSAERLKGVDSTLKIQPAELGDSAVYLCASGGGSGYNQPQHFGDGTRLSIL.

As DNA, the CDR3 is TGTGCCAGTAGTATTTGGACAGGGGCCCCGTATGGCTACACCTTC. This translates into CASSIWTGAPYGYTF. The chain joins TRBV19 to TRBJ1-2, with TRBD1 identical over 9 bases. CDR1 and CDR2 from the germline V gene are LNHDA and SQIVND (reference sequence). The CDR3 spans 15 residues. J gave up 5 bases and V 3 bases, and 7 bases lay outside the gene matches.

The chain links TRBV27 to TRBJ1-2, with 11 bases fitting TRBD1. This CDR3 region has 17 residues. Germline CDR1 MNHEY, CDR2 SMNVEV (reference sequence). V trimming: 6 bases; J trimming: 3 bases; junction bases outside the gene matches: 12. The CDR3 DNA follows: TGTGCCAGCAGCCGACGCGAGCGGACAGGGGGCGACTATGGCTACACCTTC. Residues: CASSRRERTGGDYGYTF.